This TCR beta chain was captured in a study of beta chain features in type 1 diabetes. The whole isolated RNA underwent reverse transcription, so sequencing captured expressed TCRB transcripts. Here immunoSEQ multiplex PCR was the method, and the copy in TCRdb shows in-frame clones only, minus some. The sample consists of roughly 700,000 clones, roughly 12% of them appearing once. A sort by CD45RO/CCR7/CD25/CD127/CD95/CD27 yielded CD4+ naive, central memory, regulatory and stem cell-like memory cells. General study findings and limits: Moderate but significant shortening of TCRB CDR3s was recorded in all four CD4+ subsets from Type 1 diabetes patients.

Turning to this clone: What it binds is unknown.

V was clipped by 0 bases and J by 4 bases; unmatched bases: 5. This CDR3 region has 14 residues. Germline V gene data show CDR1 as SQVTM and CDR2 as ANQGSEA. Material for sequencing was naive CD4+ T cells from blood. V usage is TRBV29-1 and J usage is TRBJ1-1, with TRBD1 identical over 7 bases. The source is a man aged 18-30 years with type 1 diabetes. CDR3 amino acids: CSVEDGSGGTEAFF. For the CDR3, the DNA is TGCAGCGTTGAAGATGGCTCAGGGGGCACTGAAGCTTTCTTT. Full variable domain (missing parts from reference TRBV29-1 and TRBJ1-1): SAVISQKPSRDICQRGTSLTIQCQVDSQVTMMFWYRQQPGQSLTLIATANQGSEATYESGFVIDKFPISRPNLTFSTLTVSNMSPEDSSIYLCSVEDGSGGTEAFFGQGTRLTVV.